A single TCR beta chain is shown here with its context. Measured with immunoSEQ multiplex PCR; TCRdb has only the in-frame clones, and not every one. The sample includes about 1.1 million clones, around three quarters of them seen just once. This specimen belongs to a study of shared clonotypes between healthy human individuals. J was trimmed by 6 bases and V by 4 bases; bases with no gene match: 8. From germline, CDR1 is MNHEY and CDR2 SVGAGI. The CDR3 totals 14 residues. The sequence derives from a man aged 18 to 29 in good health. Some clones in this sample may be carry-over from other donors' samples. The V call is TRBV6-5, the J call TRBJ1-2; 7 positions agree with TRBD1. Sequencing was done on a sample of memory CD4+ T cells from PBMCs. Specified subset: CD45RA-negative fraction. The DNA for the CDR3 is TGTGCCAGCAGTTCCTACAGGGGCGTCGATGGCTACACCTTC. Amino acids: CASSSYRGVDGYTF.